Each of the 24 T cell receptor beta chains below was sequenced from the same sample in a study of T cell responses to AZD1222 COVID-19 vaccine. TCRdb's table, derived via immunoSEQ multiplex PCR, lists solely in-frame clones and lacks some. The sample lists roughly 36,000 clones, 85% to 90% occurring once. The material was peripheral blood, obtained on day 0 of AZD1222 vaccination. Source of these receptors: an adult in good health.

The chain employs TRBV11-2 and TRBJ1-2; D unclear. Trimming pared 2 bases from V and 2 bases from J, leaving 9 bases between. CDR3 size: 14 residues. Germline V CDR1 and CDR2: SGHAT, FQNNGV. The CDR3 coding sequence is TGTGCCAGCAGCTTACGGGAGGGCAACTATGGCTACACCTTC. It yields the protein CASSLREGNYGYTF.

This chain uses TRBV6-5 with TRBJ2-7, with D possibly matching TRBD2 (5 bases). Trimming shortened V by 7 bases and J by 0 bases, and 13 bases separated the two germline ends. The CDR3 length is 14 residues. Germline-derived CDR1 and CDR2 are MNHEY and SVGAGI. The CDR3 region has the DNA TGTGCCAGCACCGAGCGGCTGTACTCCTACGAGCAGTACTTC. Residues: CASTERLYSYEQYF.

This CDR3 reads CASSLERTATYNEQFF. The DNA of the CDR3 is TGTGCCAGCAGCTTAGAGAGGACTGCAACCTACAATGAGCAGTTCTTC. The chain recombines TRBV11-2 with TRBJ2-1, with D perhaps matching TRBD2 (5 bases). CDR3 length equals 16 residues. V lost 0 bases, J lost 2 bases, and 11 bases lay in between. In germline, CDR1 is SGHAT, CDR2 FQNNGV.

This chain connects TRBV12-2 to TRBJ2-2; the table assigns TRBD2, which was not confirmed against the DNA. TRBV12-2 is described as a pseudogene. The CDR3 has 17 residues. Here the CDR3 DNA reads TGTGCAAGTCGCGCCTCCGGGACTAGCGGTGACACCGGGGAGCTGTTTTTT. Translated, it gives CASRASGTSGDTGELFF.

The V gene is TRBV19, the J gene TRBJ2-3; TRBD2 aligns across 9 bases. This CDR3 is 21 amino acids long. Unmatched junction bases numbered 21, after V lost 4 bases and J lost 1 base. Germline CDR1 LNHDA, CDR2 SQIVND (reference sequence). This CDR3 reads CASSTIAGTSSGAQGTDTQYF. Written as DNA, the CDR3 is TGTGCCAGTAGTACTATTGCCGGGACTAGCAGTGGGGCACAGGGCACAGATACGCAGTATTTT. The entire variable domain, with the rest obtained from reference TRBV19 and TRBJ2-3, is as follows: DGGITQSPKYLFRKEGQNVTLSCEQNLNHDAMYWYRQDPGQGLRLIYYSQIVNDFQKGDIAEGYSVSREKKESFPLTVTSAQKNPTAFYLCASSTIAGTSSGAQGTDTQYFGPGTRLTVL.

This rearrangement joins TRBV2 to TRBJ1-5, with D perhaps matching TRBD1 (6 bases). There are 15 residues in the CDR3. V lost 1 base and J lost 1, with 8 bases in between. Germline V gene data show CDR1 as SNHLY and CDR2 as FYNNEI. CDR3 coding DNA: TGTGCCAGCAGTGAAGACAGGGCCAGCAATCAGCCCCAGCATTTT. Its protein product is CASSEDRASNQPQHF.

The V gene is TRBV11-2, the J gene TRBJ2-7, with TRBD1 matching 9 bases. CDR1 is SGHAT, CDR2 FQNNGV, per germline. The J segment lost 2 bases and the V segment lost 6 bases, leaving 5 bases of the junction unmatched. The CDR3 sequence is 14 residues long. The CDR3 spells CASSRDRGAYEQYF. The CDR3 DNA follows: TGTGCCAGCAGTCGAGACAGGGGGGCCTACGAGCAGTACTTC.

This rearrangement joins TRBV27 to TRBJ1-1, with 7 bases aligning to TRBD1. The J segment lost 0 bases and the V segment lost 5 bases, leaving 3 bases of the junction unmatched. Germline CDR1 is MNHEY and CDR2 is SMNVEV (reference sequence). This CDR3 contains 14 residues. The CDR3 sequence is CASSAQGMNTEAFF. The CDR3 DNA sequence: TGTGCCAGCAGTGCACAGGGGATGAACACTGAAGCTTTCTTT.

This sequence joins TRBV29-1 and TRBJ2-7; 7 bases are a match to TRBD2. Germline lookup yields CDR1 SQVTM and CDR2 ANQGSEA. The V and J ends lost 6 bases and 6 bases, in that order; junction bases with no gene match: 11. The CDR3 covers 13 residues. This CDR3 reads CSVRSRERGEQYF. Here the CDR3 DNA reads TGCAGCGTCCGTTCCAGGGAGCGGGGCGAGCAGTACTTC.

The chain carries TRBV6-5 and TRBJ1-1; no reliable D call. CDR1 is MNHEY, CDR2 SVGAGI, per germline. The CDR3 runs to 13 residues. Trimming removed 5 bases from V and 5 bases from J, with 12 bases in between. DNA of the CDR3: TGTGCCAGCAGTCCCGAGGATAGGACTGAAGCTTTCTTT. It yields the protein CASSPEDRTEAFF.

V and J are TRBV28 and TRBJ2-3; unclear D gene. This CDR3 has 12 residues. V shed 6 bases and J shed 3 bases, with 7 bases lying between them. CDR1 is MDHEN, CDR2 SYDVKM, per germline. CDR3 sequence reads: CASRAMTDTQYF. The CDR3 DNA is TGTGCCAGCAGAGCGATGACAGATACGCAGTATTTT.

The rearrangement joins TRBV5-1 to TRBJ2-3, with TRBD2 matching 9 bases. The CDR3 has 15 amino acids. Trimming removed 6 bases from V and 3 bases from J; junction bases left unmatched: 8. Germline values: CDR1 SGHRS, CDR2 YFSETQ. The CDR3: CASTIGGGATDTQYF. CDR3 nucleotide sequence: TGCGCCAGCACGATCGGCGGGGGGGCGACAGATACGCAGTATTTT. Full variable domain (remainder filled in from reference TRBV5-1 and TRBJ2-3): KAGVTQTPRYLIKTRGQQVTLSCSPISGHRSVSWYQQTPGQGLQFLFEYFSETQRNKGNFPGRFSGRQFSNSRSEMNVSTLELGDSALYLCASTIGGGATDTQYFGPGTRLTVL.

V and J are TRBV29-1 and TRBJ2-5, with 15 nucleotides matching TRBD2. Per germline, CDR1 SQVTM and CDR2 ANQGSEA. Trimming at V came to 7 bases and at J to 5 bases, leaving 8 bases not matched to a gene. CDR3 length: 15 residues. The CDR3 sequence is CSAGGLAGGGETQYF. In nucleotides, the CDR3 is TGCAGCGCCGGGGGACTAGCGGGAGGTGGGGAGACCCAGTACTTC.

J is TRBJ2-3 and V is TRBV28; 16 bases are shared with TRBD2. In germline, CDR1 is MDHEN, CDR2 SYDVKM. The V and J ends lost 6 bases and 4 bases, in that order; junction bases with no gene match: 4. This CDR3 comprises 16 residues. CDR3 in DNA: TGTGCCAGCAGGACGGGACTAGCGGGAGGGGCAGATACGCAGTATTTT. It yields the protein CASRTGLAGGADTQYF. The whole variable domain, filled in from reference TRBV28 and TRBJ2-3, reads DVKVTQSSRYLVKRTGEKVFLECVQDMDHENMFWYRQDPGLGLRLIYFSYDVKMKEKGDIPEGYSVSREKKERFSLILESASTNQTSMYLCASRTGLAGGADTQYFGPGTRLTVL.

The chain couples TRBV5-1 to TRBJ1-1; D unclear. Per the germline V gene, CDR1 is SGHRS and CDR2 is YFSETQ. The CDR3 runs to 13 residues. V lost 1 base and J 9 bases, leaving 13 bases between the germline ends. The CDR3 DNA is TGCGCCAGCAGCTTGAATGGCGGCCGGAAAGCTTTCTTT. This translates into CASSLNGGRKAFF.

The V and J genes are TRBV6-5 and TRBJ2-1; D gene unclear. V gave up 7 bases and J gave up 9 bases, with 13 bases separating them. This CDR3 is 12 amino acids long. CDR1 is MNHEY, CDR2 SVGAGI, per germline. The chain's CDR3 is CASTDPGGEQFF. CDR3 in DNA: TGTGCCAGCACCGACCCGGGTGGTGAGCAGTTCTTC.

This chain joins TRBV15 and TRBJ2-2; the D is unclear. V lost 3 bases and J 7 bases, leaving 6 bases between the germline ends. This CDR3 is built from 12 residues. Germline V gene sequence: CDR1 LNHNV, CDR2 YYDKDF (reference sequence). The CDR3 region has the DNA TGTGCCACCAGCAGTCACGGCGGGGAGCTGTTTTTT. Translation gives CATSSHGGELFF.

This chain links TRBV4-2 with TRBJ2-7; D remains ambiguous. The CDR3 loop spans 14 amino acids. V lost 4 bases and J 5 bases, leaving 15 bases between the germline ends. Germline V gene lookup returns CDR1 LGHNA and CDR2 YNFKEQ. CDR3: CASSLDTARDEQYF. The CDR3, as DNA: TGTGCCAGCAGCCTTGACACCGCACGCGACGAGCAGTACTTC.

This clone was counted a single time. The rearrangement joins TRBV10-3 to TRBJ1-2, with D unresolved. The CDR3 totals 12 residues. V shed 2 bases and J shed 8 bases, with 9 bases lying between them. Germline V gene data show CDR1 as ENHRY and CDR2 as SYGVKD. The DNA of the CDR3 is TGTGCCATCAGTGAGGTAGGAAGAGGCTACACCTTC. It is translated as CAISEVGRGYTF.

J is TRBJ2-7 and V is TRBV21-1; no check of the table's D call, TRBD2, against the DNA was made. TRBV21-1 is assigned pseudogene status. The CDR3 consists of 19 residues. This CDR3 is CASYPLGPYPLRVPYEQYF. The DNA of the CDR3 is TGTGCCAGCTACCCTTTAGGCCCCTATCCCCTTCGGGTTCCCTACGAGCAGTACTTC.

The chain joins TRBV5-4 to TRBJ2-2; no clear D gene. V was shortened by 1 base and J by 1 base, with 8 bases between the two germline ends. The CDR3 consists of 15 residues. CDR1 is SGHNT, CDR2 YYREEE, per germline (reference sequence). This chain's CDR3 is CASSLRQKNTGELFF. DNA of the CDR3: TGTGCCAGCAGCTTGCGTCAGAAGAACACCGGGGAGCTGTTTTTT.

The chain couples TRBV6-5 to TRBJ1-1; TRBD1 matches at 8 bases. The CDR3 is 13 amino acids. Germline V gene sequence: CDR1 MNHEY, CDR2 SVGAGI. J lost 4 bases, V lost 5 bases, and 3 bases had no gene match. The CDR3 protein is CASSTDRGTEAFF. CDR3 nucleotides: TGTGCCAGCAGTACCGACAGGGGCACTGAAGCTTTCTTT.

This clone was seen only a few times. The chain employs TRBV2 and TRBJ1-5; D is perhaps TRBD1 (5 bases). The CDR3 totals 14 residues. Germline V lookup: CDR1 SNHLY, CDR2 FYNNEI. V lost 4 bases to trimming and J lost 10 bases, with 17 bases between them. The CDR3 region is CASSGSGPPLPQHF. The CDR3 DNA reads TGTGCCAGCAGTGGATCAGGGCCGCCTTTACCCCAGCATTTT. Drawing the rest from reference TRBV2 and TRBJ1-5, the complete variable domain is EPEVTQTPSHQVTQMGQEVILRCVPISNHLYFYWYRQILGQKVEFLVSFYNNEISEKSEIFDDQFSVERPDGSNFTLKIRSTKLEDSAMYFCASSGSGPPLPQHFGDGTRLSIL.

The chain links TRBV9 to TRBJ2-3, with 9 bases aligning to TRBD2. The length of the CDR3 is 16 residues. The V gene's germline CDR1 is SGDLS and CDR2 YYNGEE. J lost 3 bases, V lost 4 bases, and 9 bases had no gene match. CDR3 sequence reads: CASSLGRTSGTDTQYF. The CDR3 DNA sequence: TGTGCCAGCAGCCTTGGCAGAACTAGCGGGACAGATACGCAGTATTTT. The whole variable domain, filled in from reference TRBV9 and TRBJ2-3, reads DSGVTQTPKHLITATGQRVTLRCSPRSGDLSVYWYQQSLDQGLQFLIQYYNGEERAKGNILERFSAQQFPDLHSELNLSSLELGDSALYFCASSLGRTSGTDTQYFGPGTRLTVL.